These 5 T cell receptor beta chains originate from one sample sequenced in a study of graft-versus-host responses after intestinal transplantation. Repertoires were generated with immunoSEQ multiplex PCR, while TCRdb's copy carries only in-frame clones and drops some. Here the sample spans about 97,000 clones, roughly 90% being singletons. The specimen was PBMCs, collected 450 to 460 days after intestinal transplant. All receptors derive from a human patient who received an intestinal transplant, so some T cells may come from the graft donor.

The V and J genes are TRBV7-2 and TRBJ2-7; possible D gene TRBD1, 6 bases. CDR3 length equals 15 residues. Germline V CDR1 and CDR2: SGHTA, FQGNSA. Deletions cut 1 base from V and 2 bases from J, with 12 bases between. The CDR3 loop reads CASSLGRGTTYEQYF. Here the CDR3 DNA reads TGTGCCAGCAGCTTAGGCCGAGGGACAACCTACGAGCAGTACTTC.

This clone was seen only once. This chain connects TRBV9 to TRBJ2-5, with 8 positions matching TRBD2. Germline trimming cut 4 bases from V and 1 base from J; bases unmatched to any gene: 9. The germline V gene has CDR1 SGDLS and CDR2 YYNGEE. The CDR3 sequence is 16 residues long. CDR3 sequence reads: CASSLGVAGFQETQYF. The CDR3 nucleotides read TGTGCCAGCAGCTTGGGGGTAGCGGGGTTCCAAGAGACCCAGTACTTC.

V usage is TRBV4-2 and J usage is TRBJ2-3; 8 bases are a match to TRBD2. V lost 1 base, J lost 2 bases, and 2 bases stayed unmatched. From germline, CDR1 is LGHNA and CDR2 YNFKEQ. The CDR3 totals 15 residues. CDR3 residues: CASSQAGGTTDTQYF. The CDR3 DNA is TGTGCCAGCAGCCAAGCGGGGGGGACCACAGATACGCAGTATTTT.

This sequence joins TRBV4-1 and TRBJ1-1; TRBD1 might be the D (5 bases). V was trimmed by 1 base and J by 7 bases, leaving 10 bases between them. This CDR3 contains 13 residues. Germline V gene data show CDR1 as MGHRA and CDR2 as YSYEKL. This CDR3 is CASSQGGVGEAFF. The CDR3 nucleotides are TGCGCCAGCAGCCAAGGGGGGGTTGGTGAAGCTTTCTTT.

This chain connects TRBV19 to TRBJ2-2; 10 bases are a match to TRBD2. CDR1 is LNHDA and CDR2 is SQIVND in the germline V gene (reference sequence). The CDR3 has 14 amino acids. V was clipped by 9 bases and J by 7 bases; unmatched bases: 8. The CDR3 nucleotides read TGTGCCAGCCGGGGGACTAGCGTCATCGGGGAGCTGTTTTTT. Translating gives CASRGTSVIGELFF.